This TCR beta chain emerged from a study of T cell clones after liver transplantation. Study details: Tolerant meant at least one year fully off immunosuppression without liver enzymes above twice normal. Whole-study results and caveats: Post-transplant time points were not standardized, so conclusions are preliminary.

The CDR3 consists of 12 residues. CDR1 SGHDN and CDR2 FVKESK come from the germline V gene. Trimming removed 4 bases from V and 3 bases from J, with 7 bases in between. In regard to this clone: Antigen specificity is unknown.

Clones were sequenced by immunoSEQ multiplex PCR, and TCRdb holds only the in-frame ones, with some missing. This table holds around 78,000 clones, roughly 83% found once. This clonotype was sampled from a human patient who received a liver transplant. Some T cells may have originated in the graft donor. Specimen: CD4+ T cells from blood, collected at the 22-month timepoint. The rearrangement joins TRBV14 to TRBJ2-7; a weak D match, TRBD2 (5 bases). The CDR3 is CASSPSGYEQYF. In DNA form, the CDR3 reads TGTGCCAGCAGCCCGAGCGGCTACGAGCAGTACTTC.